The entry below describes one T cell receptor (beta chain). Antigen: not known. PCR primers comprised 60 Vbeta and 13 Jbeta primers. Clones were read by immunoSEQ multiplex PCR, and TCRdb kept only the in-frame ones, dropping some. The sample shows 150,000 to 200,000 clones, roughly three quarters of them seen only once. The sample comes from a study of cytomegalovirus exposure and HLA in healthy donors. V was pared by 0 bases and J by 3 bases, with 8 bases between. Germline V CDR1 and CDR2: GTSNPN, SVGIG (reference sequence). The CDR3 runs to 13 residues. Overall study findings and caveats: Most of the CMV-associated TCR beta chains (in a later analysis) appeared to be HLA-restricted. Later analysis revealed greater clonal expansion in HLA-associated TCR beta chains than in equally common others. Later analysis associated a missense DCLRE1C variant with TCR beta V- and J-gene trimming.

Source material: PBMCs. The rearrangement uses TRBV30 and TRBJ1-2; D unresolved. The receptor's source is a male donor in good health and CMV-seropositive. The CDR3 sequence is CAWSVLSYYGYTF. Here the CDR3 DNA reads TGTGCCTGGAGTGTACTTTCTTACTATGGCTACACCTTC.